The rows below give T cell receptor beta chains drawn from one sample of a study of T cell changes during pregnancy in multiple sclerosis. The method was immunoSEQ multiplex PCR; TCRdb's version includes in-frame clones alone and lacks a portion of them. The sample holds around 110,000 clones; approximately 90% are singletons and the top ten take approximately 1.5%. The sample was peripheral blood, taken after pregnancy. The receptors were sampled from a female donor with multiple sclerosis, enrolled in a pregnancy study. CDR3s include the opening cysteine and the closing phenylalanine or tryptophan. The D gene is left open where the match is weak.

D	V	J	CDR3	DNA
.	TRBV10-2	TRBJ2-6	CASSENFSGANVLTF	TGCGCCAGCAGTGAGAACTTCTCTGGGGCCAACGTCCTGACTTTC
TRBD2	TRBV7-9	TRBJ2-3	CASSLGSGRTDTQYF	TGTGCCAGCAGCTTAGGTAGCGGGAGAACAGATACGCAGTATTTT
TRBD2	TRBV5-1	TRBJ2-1	CASSRTSDRSSYNEQFF	TGCGCCAGCAGCAGGACTAGCGATCGAAGCTCCTACAATGAGCAGTTCTTC
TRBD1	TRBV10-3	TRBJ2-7	CAISDWGTGNTYEQYF	TGTGCCATCAGTGATTGGGGGACAGGTAACACCTACGAGCAGTACTTC
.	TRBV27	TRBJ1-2	CASSLRGGNGYTF	TGTGCCAGCAGTTTAAGGGGAGGGAATGGCTACACCTTC
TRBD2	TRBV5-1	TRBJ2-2	CASSLEPQRERAGELFF	TGCGCCAGCAGCTTGGAACCCCAGCGGGAGAGAGCCGGGGAGCTGTTTTTT
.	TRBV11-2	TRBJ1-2	CASSPAGTRGYTF	TGTGCCAGCAGCCCTGCAGGGACAAGAGGCTACACCTTC
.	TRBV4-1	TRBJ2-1	CASSQELYRGYNEQFF	TGCGCCAGCAGCCAAGAACTATACCGGGGGTACAATGAGCAGTTCTTC
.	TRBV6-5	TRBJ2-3	CASSYGGDSDTQYF	TGTGCCAGCAGTTACGGCGGGGACTCAGATACGCAGTATTTT
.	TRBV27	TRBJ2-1	CASSLGGSPSYNEQFF	TGTGCCAGCAGTTTAGGGGGGAGTCCCTCCTACAATGAGCAGTTCTTC
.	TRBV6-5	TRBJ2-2	CAVHANTGELFF	TGTGCGGTACATGCGAACACCGGGGAGCTGTTTTTT
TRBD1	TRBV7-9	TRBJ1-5	CASSFQSGTGEYSNQPQHF	TGTGCCAGCAGCTTTCAGTCCGGGACAGGGGAATATAGCAATCAGCCCCAGCATTTT
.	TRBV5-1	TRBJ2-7	CASSLESGSYEQYF	TGCGCCAGCAGCTTGGAGAGCGGATCCTACGAGCAGTACTTC
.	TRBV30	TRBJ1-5	CAWSVPGSNQPQHF	TGTGCCTGGAGTGTACCCGGTAGCAATCAGCCCCAGCATTTT
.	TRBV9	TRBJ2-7	CASSVGMRGGISYEQYF	TGTGCCAGCAGCGTAGGAATGAGGGGAGGAATCTCCTACGAGCAGTACTTC
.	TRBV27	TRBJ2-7	CASRIDRLTYEQYF	TGTGCCAGCAGGATCGACAGGCTAACCTACGAGCAGTACTTC
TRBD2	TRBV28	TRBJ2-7	CASSLAASGPYEQYF	TGTGCCAGCAGTTTGGCGGCTAGCGGACCCTACGAGCAGTACTTC
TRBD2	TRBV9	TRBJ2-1	CASSPGLAGGTFF	TGTGCCAGCAGCCCCGGACTAGCGGGGGGAACGTTCTTC
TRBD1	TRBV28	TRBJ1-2	CASSIYRGNYGYTF	TGTGCCAGCAGTATATACAGGGGGAACTATGGCTACACCTTC
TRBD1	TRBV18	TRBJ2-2	CASSPGTGNTGELFF	TGTGCCAGCTCACCCGGGACAGGCAACACCGGGGAGCTGTTTTTT